This TCR beta chain was sequenced in a study of response to subunit inactivated influenza vaccine. A single record per CDR3 protein comes from TCRdb applying MiXCR to the RT-PCR reads. The sample holds 160,000 or so distinct CDR3 sequences, about a tenth seen once. General study findings and limits: New T cells are recruited in small numbers by each seasonal influenza vaccination, according to the authors' suggestion.

In its sample, this clonotype was seen a few times. Its target is not known. There are 15 residues in the CDR3. V was pared by 0 bases and J by 6 bases, with 12 bases between. Germline loops: CDR1 GTSNPN, CDR2 SVGIG (reference sequence). The chain carries TRBV30 and TRBJ1-6, with D unresolved. The clonotype comes from a man in his fifties or sixties who received an inactivated influenza vaccine. Sample: non-naive T cells sorted from PBMCs, taken about 40 days after vaccination. Here the CDR3 reads CAWSVPGGLNSPLHF. In nucleotides, the CDR3 is TGTGCCTGGAGTGTACCCGGCGGCCTTAATTCACCCCTCCACTTT.